These T cell receptor beta chains were read from a single sample in a study of cytomegalovirus exposure and HLA in healthy donors. Only in-frame clones appear in the TCRdb table, and some are missing; sequencing was by immunoSEQ multiplex PCR. This repertoire shows under 200,000 clones, around 79% found once; its top ten account for around 0.69%. Sample: PBMCs. The receptors originated from a woman in her thirties or forties in good health and CMV-seronegative. Each CDR3 is given with its conserved first and last residue. Each record gives: clone size, V gene, J gene, D gene, CDR3 protein, CDR3 DNA. The D gene is left open where the match is weak. Not all rows give a size; the values are once, few, many and, for expanded clones, a class.

once	TRBV6-5	TRBJ1-2	NA	CASSYDSQGGGYTF	TGTGCCAGCAGTTACGACTCCCAGGGTGGTGGCTACACCTTC
NA	TRBV6-6	TRBJ2-7	TRBD1	CASWDRVYEQYF	TGTGCCAGCTGGGACAGAGTCTACGAGCAGTACTTC
NA	TRBV5-1	TRBJ2-5	NA	CASSLGLGSETQYF	TGCGCCAGCAGCTTGGGACTAGGGTCAGAGACCCAGTACTTC
NA	TRBV9	TRBJ2-3	TRBD2	CASSYLGAGVGDTQYF	TGTGCCAGCAGCTATCTCGGAGCGGGAGTTGGGGATACGCAGTATTTT
NA	TRBV27	TRBJ2-7	TRBD2	CASSLKAVSGRVYEQYF	TGTGCCAGCAGTTTAAAAGCTGTCAGCGGGAGGGTTTACGAGCAGTACTTC
NA	TRBV6-1	TRBJ2-3	NA	CASSELPGDAATDTQYF	TGTGCCAGCAGTGAACTCCCCGGGGATGCAGCCACAGATACGCAGTATTTT
NA	TRBV19	TRBJ2-2	TRBD2	CASSISIGRANTGELFF	TGTGCCAGTAGTATTAGTATTGGGAGGGCCAACACCGGGGAGCTGTTTTTT
NA	TRBV29-1	TRBJ1-3	NA	CSAGGNGNTIYF	TGCAGCGCCGGGGGAAATGGAAACACCATATATTTT
NA	TRBV6-5	TRBJ2-3	NA	CASSYSRVEGTQYF	TGTGCCAGCAGTTACTCTAGGGTTGAGGGTACGCAGTATTTT
NA	TRBV10-3	TRBJ1-2	TRBD1	CAISDSRQGAYYGYTF	TGTGCCATCAGTGATTCGCGGCAGGGGGCGTACTATGGCTACACCTTC
NA	TRBV25-1	TRBJ1-5	TRBD1	CATTKDRGYSNQPQHF	TGTGCCACCACCAAGGACAGGGGTTATAGCAATCAGCCCCAGCATTTT
NA	TRBV10-3	TRBJ1-5	NA	CAIRGEGGQPQHF	TGTGCCATCAGAGGCGAGGGAGGTCAGCCCCAGCATTTT
few	TRBV19	TRBJ1-2	NA	CASSSGGYGYTF	TGTGCCAGTTCCTCGGGGGGGTATGGCTACACCTTC
NA	TRBV9	TRBJ2-3	TRBD2	CASSGPGGTTDTQYF	TGTGCCAGCAGCGGCCCGGGGGGGACCACAGATACGCAGTATTTT
NA	TRBV29-1	TRBJ2-3	NA	CSPSAGGSPRTDTQYF	TGCAGCCCTTCTGCCGGGGGAAGTCCTCGCACAGATACGCAGTATTTT
NA	TRBV29-1	TRBJ1-3	NA	CSVGAEPGNTIYF	TGCAGCGTTGGTGCGGAGCCTGGAAACACCATATATTTT
NA	TRBV6-5	TRBJ1-5	NA	CASSPDRDSNQPQHF	TGTGCCAGCAGTCCCGACAGAGATAGCAATCAGCCCCAGCATTTT
few	TRBV10-2	TRBJ1-5	NA	CASRQENQPQHF	TGCGCCAGCCGGCAGGAAAATCAGCCCCAGCATTTT